The next 27 T cell receptor beta chains were all read from a single sample in a study of shared clonotypes between healthy human individuals. Sequencing was performed with immunoSEQ multiplex PCR; in TCRdb, only in-frame clones are kept and a portion is missing. The sample has 950,000 to 1,100,000 clones, around 76% seen once. Sequenced material: memory CD4+ T cells sorted from blood. Subset here: CD45RA-negative fraction. Every receptor here comes from a man younger than 35 in good health.

The chain couples TRBV5-1 to TRBJ2-1; D might be TRBD2 (5 bases). The CDR3 extends over 16 amino acids. Germline V gene data show CDR1 as SGHRS and CDR2 as YFSETQ. Trimming took off 4 bases at V and 10 bases at J, with 24 bases between the two ends. The CDR3 region has the DNA TGCGCCAGCAGCCAGGATGCGGGCCCACCCCAATTGGAGCAGTTCTTC. Encoded protein: CASSQDAGPPQLEQFF.

This clone was seen only once. The genes are TRBV7-2 and TRBJ1-6; TRBD1 is a possible D gene (6 bases). This CDR3 comprises 16 residues. The V end lost 0 bases, the J end lost 6 bases, and 12 bases lay between the germline ends. The germline V gene encodes CDR1 SGHTA and CDR2 FQGNSA. CDR3 residues: CASSLAGGTLNSPLHF. The CDR3 nucleotides read TGTGCCAGCAGCTTAGCTGGCGGGACACTTAATTCACCCCTCCACTTT. The variable domain in full, completed from reference TRBV7-2 and TRBJ1-6, reads GAGVSQSPSNKVTEKGKDVELRCDPISGHTALYWYRQSLGQGLEFLIYFQGNSAPDKSGLPSDRFSAERTGGSVSTLTIQRTQQEDSAVYLCASSLAGGTLNSPLHFGNGTRLTVT.

This clone was found once. The V and J genes are TRBV7-2 and TRBJ1-2; 8 bases fit TRBD1. The CDR3 is 14 amino acids. The V gene's germline CDR1 is SGHTA and CDR2 FQGNSA. With V trimmed by 5 bases and J by 3 bases, 5 bases remained unmatched. The DNA of the CDR3 is TGTGCCAGCAGCCCAAGACAGGGGTACTATGGCTACACCTTC. Amino acids: CASSPRQGYYGYTF.

This chain connects TRBV6-1 to TRBJ1-1; 8 bases line up with TRBD1. Trimming took 4 bases from V and 4 from J; bases not matched to a gene: 2. CDR1 is MNHNS and CDR2 is SASEGT in the germline V gene. This CDR3 is 13 amino acids long. The CDR3 nucleotides read TGTGCCAGCAGTGTAACAGGGGGCACTGAAGCTTTCTTT. Residues: CASSVTGGTEAFF.

The rearrangement uses TRBV7-3 and TRBJ2-3; 7 bases align to TRBD2. The J segment lost 3 bases and the V segment lost 1 base, leaving 7 bases of the junction unmatched. Germline V gene data show CDR1 as SGHTA and CDR2 as FQGTGA. This CDR3 has 16 residues. The CDR3 loop reads CASSLMSGESTDTQYF. As DNA, the CDR3 is TGTGCCAGCAGCTTAATGAGCGGGGAGAGTACAGATACGCAGTATTTT.

This clone was detected only a few times. The chain couples TRBV1 to TRBJ2-3; the table's D call TRBD2 went unverified against the DNA. TRBV1 is flagged as a pseudogene. The CDR3 loop spans 16 amino acids. The DNA of the CDR3 is TGCACCAGCAGCAAGAAAGGGAGGGCGAGCACAGATACGCAGTATTTT. Encoded protein: CTSSKKGRASTDTQYF.

The V and J genes are TRBV30 and TRBJ2-3, with D possibly matching TRBD2 (5 bases). Germline CDR1 GTSNPN, CDR2 SVGIG (reference sequence). With 5 bases removed from V and 2 bases from J, the gap between germline ends came to 11 bases. The CDR3 is 13 residues long. CDR3 loop: CAWGGLPTDTQYF. DNA of the CDR3: TGTGCCTGGGGCGGACTGCCCACAGATACGCAGTATTTT.

In DNA, the CDR3 is TGTGCCAGCAGCTTTACACAGGGGGCGGTTTACTTC. Translating gives CASSFTQGAVYF. This chain joins TRBV7-2 and TRBJ2-7, with 9 positions matching TRBD1. CDR3 length: 12 amino acids. Germline-derived CDR1 and CDR2 are SGHTA and FQGNSA. Unmatched junction bases numbered 7, after V lost 3 bases and J lost 13 bases.

The rearrangement joins TRBV18 to TRBJ2-2; D is ambiguous. This CDR3 region has 16 residues. Trimming removed 1 base from V and 4 bases from J, with 13 bases in between. Germline V gene sequence: CDR1 KGHSH, CDR2 LQKENI. CDR3 protein: CASSPQGPTGTGELFF. CDR3 sequence (DNA): TGTGCCAGCTCACCACAGGGCCCCACGGGCACCGGGGAGCTGTTTTTT.

The chain joins TRBV15 to TRBJ2-1; D call uncertain. Trimming took off 3 bases at V and 8 bases at J, with 14 bases between the two ends. Germline V CDR1 and CDR2: LNHNV, YYDKDF (reference sequence). The CDR3 is 14 amino acids. CDR3 nucleotide sequence: TGTGCCACCAGCAGGGCCCTCGGGTGGGATGAGCAGTTCTTC. Protein sequence: CATSRALGWDEQFF.

The chain couples TRBV10-2 to TRBJ2-7, with D maybe TRBD1 (6 bases). Germline loops: CDR1 WSHSY, CDR2 SAAADI. V was pared by 3 bases and J by 0 bases, with 18 bases between. This CDR3 spans 17 amino acids. The DNA for the CDR3 is TGCGCCAGCAGTGACTACCAACAGGGTAGAACCTCCTACGAGCAGTACTTC. Protein product: CASSDYQQGRTSYEQYF.

The chain has TRBV19 and TRBJ2-1; 8 bases are a match to TRBD2. The CDR3 loop spans 19 amino acids. The germline V gene encodes CDR1 LNHDA and CDR2 SQIVND (reference sequence). Trimming removed 4 bases from V and 4 bases from J; junction bases left unmatched: 18. The CDR3 sequence is CASSTILAVAGRRYNEQFF. DNA of the CDR3: TGTGCCAGTAGTACAATACTAGCGGTGGCGGGTCGGAGATACAATGAGCAGTTCTTC.

The chain couples TRBV18 to TRBJ2-3; TRBD1 is a possible D gene (6 bases). The CDR3 length is 13 residues. Germline CDR1 is KGHSH and CDR2 is LQKENI. V was trimmed by 4 bases and J by 11 bases, leaving 16 bases between them. The CDR3 reads CASSLTGTPMQYF. The CDR3 bases are TGTGCCAGCTCACTTACCGGGACACCTATGCAGTATTTT.

The chain recombines TRBV30 with TRBJ2-7; D is ambiguous. CDR1 and CDR2 from the germline V gene are GTSNPN and SVGIG (reference sequence). This CDR3 spans 12 amino acids. Trimming cost V 8 bases and J 4 bases, with 15 bases left between them. The CDR3, as DNA: TGTGCCGTAACAAAGGTGGGTTACGAGCAGTACTTC. Residues: CAVTKVGYEQYF.

The rearrangement links TRBV10-1 to TRBJ2-1, with D hard to call. Trimming took 0 bases from V and 8 from J, leaving 17 bases between them. The CDR3 consists of 16 residues. Germline values: CDR1 WNHNN, CDR2 SYGVQD (reference sequence). The CDR3 loop is CASSESIGLMGHEQFF. The CDR3 nucleotides are TGCGCCAGCAGTGAGTCGATCGGCCTTATGGGCCATGAGCAGTTCTTC.

V gene TRBV10-2 combines with J gene TRBJ1-3; tentatively, D is TRBD1 (5 bases). The V end was cut by 5 bases, the J end by 4 bases, with 12 bases between. The CDR3 spans 14 residues. The germline V gene encodes CDR1 WSHSY and CDR2 SAAADI. In DNA form, the CDR3 reads TGCGCCAGCAGTCAGGGACTAGTGGGAAACACCATATATTTT. Translation: CASSQGLVGNTIYF.

The chain couples TRBV4-1 to TRBJ2-1; TRBD1 matches 9 bases. V lost 0 bases to trimming and J lost 6 bases; unmatched junction nucleotides: 9. This CDR3 spans 17 amino acids. Per germline, CDR1 MGHRA and CDR2 YSYEKL. CDR3 amino acids: CASSQDPSGQGLNEQFF. CDR3 coding DNA: TGCGCCAGCAGCCAAGATCCCTCGGGACAGGGACTCAATGAGCAGTTCTTC.

As to this clone: The sample holds other DNA sequences that translate to the same CDR3. The gene calls are TRBV9 and TRBJ2-3; 8 bases fit TRBD2. Unmatched junction bases numbered 2, after V lost 2 bases and J lost 0 bases. Germline-derived CDR1 and CDR2 are SGDLS and YYNGEE. The CDR3 totals 15 residues. CDR3 bases: TGTGCCAGCAGCGTTACTAGCGGAAGCACAGATACGCAGTATTTT. It yields the protein CASSVTSGSTDTQYF.

The gene calls are TRBV6-1 and TRBJ1-1, with a tentative D call TRBD1 (6 bases). V was pared by 7 bases and J by 1 base, with 16 bases between. The germline gives CDR1 MNHNS, CDR2 SASEGT. The CDR3 extends over 15 amino acids. The CDR3 coding sequence is TGTGCCAGCAAATTGTTGGGACATACGAACACTGAAGCTTTCTTT. Translating gives CASKLLGHTNTEAFF.

A few counts support this clone. The chain combines TRBV10-3 with TRBJ2-3, with TRBD1 identical over 7 bases. Germline trimming cut 8 bases from V and 0 bases from J; bases unmatched to any gene: 5. CDR3 size: 14 residues. Germline V gene sequence: CDR1 ENHRY, CDR2 SYGVKD. This CDR3 is CAIARDRSTDTQYF. The CDR3 coding sequence is TGTGCCATCGCCAGGGACAGAAGCACAGATACGCAGTATTTT.

The J gene is TRBJ2-5, the V gene TRBV5-4; 13 bases line up with TRBD2. Germline trimming cut 4 bases from V and 4 bases from J; bases unmatched to any gene: 4. The V gene's germline CDR1 is SGHNT and CDR2 YYREEE (reference sequence). The CDR3 spans 15 residues. The CDR3 region is CASSQGLAGRETQYF. CDR3 DNA sequence: TGTGCCAGCAGCCAGGGACTAGCGGGGAGAGAGACCCAGTACTTC.

The chain is built from TRBV30 and TRBJ1-3, with 7 bases matching TRBD1. The V gene's germline CDR1 is GTSNPN and CDR2 SVGIG (reference sequence). The CDR3 spans 18 residues. V shed 4 bases, J shed 0 bases, and the junction held 15 bases outside the gene matches. CDR3 protein: CAWTRDRTPSISGNTIYF. The DNA for the CDR3 is TGTGCCTGGACCCGGGACAGAACCCCTTCTATCTCTGGAAACACCATATATTTT.

The chain couples TRBV28 to TRBJ1-6, with D tentatively TRBD1 (6 bases). Trimming took off 3 bases at V and 9 bases at J, with 15 bases between the two ends. Germline V CDR1 and CDR2: MDHEN, SYDVKM. This CDR3 is 15 amino acids long. The DNA of the CDR3 is TGTGCCAGCAGTTTCCAACAGGGCTTTAGTTCACCCCTCCACTTT. This encodes CASSFQQGFSSPLHF.

The gene calls are TRBV29-1 and TRBJ2-1; 9 bases agree with TRBD1. The germline gives CDR1 SQVTM, CDR2 ANQGSEA. V trimming: 5 bases; J trimming: 8 bases; junction bases outside the gene matches: 13. CDR3 length: 15 amino acids. Here the CDR3 DNA reads TGCAGCGTTCTATCCGATATACAGGGGGCACATGAGCAGTTCTTC. Protein: CSVLSDIQGAHEQFF.

The chain is built from TRBV28 and TRBJ1-6, with D possibly being TRBD1 (6 bases). Germline V lookup: CDR1 MDHEN, CDR2 SYDVKM. Trimming pared 10 bases from V and 9 bases from J, leaving 19 bases between. The CDR3 length is 14 residues. CDR3 region: CATGGGGVVSPLHF. The CDR3 nucleotides read TGTGCCACCGGGGGAGGGGGGGTGGTTTCACCCCTCCACTTT.

V gene TRBV10-3 combines with J gene TRBJ2-3; 9 bases are shared with TRBD2. The CDR3 is 17 residues long. Losses at the gene ends were 6 bases for V and 2 bases for J; bases not matched to a gene: 12. Per the germline V gene, CDR1 is ENHRY and CDR2 is SYGVKD. The CDR3 region has the DNA TGTGCCATCAGCGGCGGGCTAGCGGGATCCCCCACAGATACGCAGTATTTT. Translated, it gives CAISGGLAGSPTDTQYF.

This clone was detected many times. This chain joins TRBV11-2 and TRBJ2-7; 7 bases are a match to TRBD2. V was pared by 3 bases and J by 2 bases, with 10 bases of the junction left unmatched. The CDR3 runs 16 residues. Germline V gene lookup returns CDR1 SGHAT and CDR2 FQNNGV. CDR3 bases: TGTGCCAGCAGCTTCGATAGCGGGCATACTACCTACGAGCAGTACTTC. This codes for CASSFDSGHTTYEQYF.